The 3 T cell receptor beta chains reported below all come from one sample, sequenced in a study of OX40 agonist ivuxolimab in advanced cancers. Library generation was performed with the immunoSEQ multiplex PCR assay. TCRdb's version of the immuneACCESS table is confined to in-frame rearrangements and falls short of the full clone set. An unresolved V gene accounts for under half of the shortfall where checked; the remainder is of unknown origin. Within this sample are roughly 40,000 clones, with about 90% of them counted one time only. Of the sample, 19% falls within the top ten clones. The input for sequencing was CD4+ or CD8+ T cells sorted from blood, taken in a trial of the OX40 agonist ivuxolimab. The source is an adult with an advanced solid tumor such as melanoma, head and neck, liver or kidney cancer.

This clone was observed a single time. The rearrangement joins TRBV7-8 to TRBJ1-1, with D perhaps TRBD1 (5 bases). Germline V gives CDR1 SGHVS, CDR2 FQNEAQ. The CDR3 runs to 14 residues. V lost 4 bases to trimming and J lost 5 bases, with 14 bases between them. The CDR3 here is CASSSGDFETEAFF. CDR3 bases: TGTGCCAGCAGCTCGGGGGACTTTGAGACTGAAGCTTTCTTT.

This clone came up a few times. The rearrangement joins TRBV27 to TRBJ2-1; D remains unclear. The CDR3 length is 15 residues. Germline-derived CDR1 and CDR2 are MNHEY and SMNVEV (reference sequence). The ends were cut back, 0 bases at V and 0 bases at J, with 6 bases in the middle. The CDR3 protein is CASSLSESSYNEQFF. CDR3 sequence (DNA): TGTGCCAGCAGTTTATCCGAGAGCTCCTACAATGAGCAGTTCTTC.

This clone appeared a single time. The chain links TRBV5-6 to TRBJ2-5, with 9 bases fitting TRBD1. This CDR3 is 15 amino acids long. From germline, CDR1 is SGHDT and CDR2 YYEEEE. The V gene end was trimmed by 0 bases and the J gene end by 5 bases; junction bases not matched to a gene: 5. In DNA, the CDR3 is TGTGCCAGCAGCTTGGTAAGGGACAGGGAGGAGACCCAGTACTTC. This encodes CASSLVRDREETQYF. The full variable domain, in which reference TRBV5-6 and TRBJ2-5 provide the parts outside the CDR3, is DAGVTQSPTHLIKTRGQQVTLRCSPKSGHDTVSWYQQALGQGPQFIFQYYEEEERQRGNFPDRFSGHQFPNYSSELNVNALLLGDSALYLCASSLVRDREETQYFGPGTRLLVL.